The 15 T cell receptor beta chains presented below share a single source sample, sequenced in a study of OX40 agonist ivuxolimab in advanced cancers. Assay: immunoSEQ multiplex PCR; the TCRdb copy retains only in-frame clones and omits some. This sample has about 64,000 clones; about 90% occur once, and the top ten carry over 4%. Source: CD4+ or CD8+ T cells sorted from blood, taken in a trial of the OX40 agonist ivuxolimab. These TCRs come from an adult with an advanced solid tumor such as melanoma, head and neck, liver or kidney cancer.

The CDR3 protein is CASSFRDANEKLFF. CDR3 nucleotides: TGTGCCAGCAGCTTCAGAGACGCTAATGAAAAACTGTTTTTT. The chain is built from TRBV5-6 and TRBJ1-4; D not resolved. With 2 bases removed from V and 3 bases from J, the gap between germline ends came to 8 bases. Germline assignment: CDR1 SGHDT and CDR2 YYEEEE. This CDR3 is 14 amino acids long.

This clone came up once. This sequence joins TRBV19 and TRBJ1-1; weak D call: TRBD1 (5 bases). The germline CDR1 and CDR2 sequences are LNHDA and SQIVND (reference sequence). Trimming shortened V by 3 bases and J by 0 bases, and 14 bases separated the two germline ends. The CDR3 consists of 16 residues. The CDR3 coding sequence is TGTGCCAGTAGTATCGGGGCAGGGATAATGAACACTGAAGCTTTCTTT. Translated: CASSIGAGIMNTEAFF.

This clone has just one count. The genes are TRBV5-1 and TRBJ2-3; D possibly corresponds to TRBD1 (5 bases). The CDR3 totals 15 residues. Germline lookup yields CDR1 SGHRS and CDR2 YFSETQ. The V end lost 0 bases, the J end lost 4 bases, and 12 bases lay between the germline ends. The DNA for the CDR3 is TGCGCCAGCAGCTTGGCCTTAGTAGGGGCAGATACGCAGTATTTT. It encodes CASSLALVGADTQYF.

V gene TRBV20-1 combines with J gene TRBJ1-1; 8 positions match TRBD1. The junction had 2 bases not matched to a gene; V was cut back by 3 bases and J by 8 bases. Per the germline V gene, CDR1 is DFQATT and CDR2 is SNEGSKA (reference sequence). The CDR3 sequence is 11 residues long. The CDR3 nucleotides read TGCAGTGCTAGTGGGGACAGGGAAGCTTTCTTT. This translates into CSASGDREAFF.

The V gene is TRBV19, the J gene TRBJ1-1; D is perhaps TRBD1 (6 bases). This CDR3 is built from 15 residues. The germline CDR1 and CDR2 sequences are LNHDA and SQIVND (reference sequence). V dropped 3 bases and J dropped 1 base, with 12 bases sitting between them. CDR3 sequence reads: CASSIGTRGNTEAFF. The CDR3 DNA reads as TGTGCCAGTAGTATCGGTACCAGGGGGAACACTGAAGCTTTCTTT.

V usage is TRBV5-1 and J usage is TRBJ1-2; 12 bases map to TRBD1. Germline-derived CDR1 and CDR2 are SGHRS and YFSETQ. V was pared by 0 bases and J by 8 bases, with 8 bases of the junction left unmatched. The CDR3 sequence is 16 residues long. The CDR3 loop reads CASSLGAGQGARGYTF. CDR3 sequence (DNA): TGCGCCAGCAGCTTGGGAGCGGGACAGGGGGCGCGAGGCTACACCTTC.

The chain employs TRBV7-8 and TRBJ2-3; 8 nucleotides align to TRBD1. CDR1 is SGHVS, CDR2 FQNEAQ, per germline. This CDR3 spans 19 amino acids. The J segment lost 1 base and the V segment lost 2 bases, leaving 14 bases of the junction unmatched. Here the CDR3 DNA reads TGTGCCAGCAGCTTACGGCATGGACAGGGAAGAGAAGGCACAGATACGCAGTATTTT. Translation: CASSLRHGQGREGTDTQYF.

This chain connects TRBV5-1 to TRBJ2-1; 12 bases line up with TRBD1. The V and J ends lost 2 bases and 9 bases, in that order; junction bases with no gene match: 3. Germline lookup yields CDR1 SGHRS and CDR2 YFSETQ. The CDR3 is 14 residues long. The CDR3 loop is CASSLGTGGREQFF. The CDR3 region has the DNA TGCGCCAGCAGCTTAGGGACAGGGGGCCGTGAGCAGTTCTTC. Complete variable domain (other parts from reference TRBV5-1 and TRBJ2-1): KAGVTQTPRYLIKTRGQQVTLSCSPISGHRSVSWYQQTPGQGLQFLFEYFSETQRNKGNFPGRFSGRQFSNSRSEMNVSTLELGDSALYLCASSLGTGGREQFFGPGTRLTVL.

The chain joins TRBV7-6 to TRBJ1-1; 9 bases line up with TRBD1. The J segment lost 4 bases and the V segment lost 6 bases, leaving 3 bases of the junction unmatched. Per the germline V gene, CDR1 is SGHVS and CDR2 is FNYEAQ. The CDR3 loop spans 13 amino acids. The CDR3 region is CASSLQGATEAFF. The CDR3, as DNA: TGTGCCAGCAGTTTACAGGGGGCCACTGAAGCTTTCTTT.

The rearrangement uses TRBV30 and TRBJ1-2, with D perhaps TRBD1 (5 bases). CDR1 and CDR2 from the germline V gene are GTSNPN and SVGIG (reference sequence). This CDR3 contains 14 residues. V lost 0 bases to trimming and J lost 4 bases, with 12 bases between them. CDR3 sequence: CAWSVGRAGYGYTF. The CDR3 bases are TGTGCCTGGAGTGTAGGCAGGGCTGGCTATGGCTACACCTTC. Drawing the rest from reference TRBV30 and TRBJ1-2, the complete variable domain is SQTIHQWPATLVQPVGSPLSLECTVEGTSNPNLYWYRQAAGRGLQLLFYSVGIGQISSEVPQNLSASRPQDRQFILSSKKLLLSDSGFYLCAWSVGRAGYGYTFGSGTRLTVV.

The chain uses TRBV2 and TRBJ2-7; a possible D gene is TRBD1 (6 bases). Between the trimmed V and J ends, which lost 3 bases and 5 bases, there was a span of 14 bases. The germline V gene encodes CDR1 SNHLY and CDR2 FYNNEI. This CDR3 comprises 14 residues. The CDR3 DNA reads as TGTGCCAGCAGTGAGAGGACAGCAGACAACGAGCAGTACTTC. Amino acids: CASSERTADNEQYF.

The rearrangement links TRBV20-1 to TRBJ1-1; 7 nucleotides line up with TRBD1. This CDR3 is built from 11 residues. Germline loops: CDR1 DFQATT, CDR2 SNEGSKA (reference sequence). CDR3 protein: CIYRDSAEAFF. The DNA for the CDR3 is TGCATATACCGGGACAGCGCTGAAGCTTTCTTT.

CDR3 amino acids: CASSAGWPDTQYF. DNA of the CDR3: TGTGCCAGCAGCGCGGGTTGGCCAGATACGCAGTATTTT. The gene calls are TRBV9 and TRBJ2-3; no definite D call. Germline CDR1 is SGDLS and CDR2 is YYNGEE. The CDR3 sequence is 13 residues long. Trimming pared 3 bases from V and 4 bases from J, leaving 9 bases between.

The CDR3 sequence: CASSGKLAGNHNEQFF. CDR3 nucleotide sequence: TGTGCCAGCAGCGGCAAACTAGCGGGGAACCACAATGAGCAGTTCTTC. The chain has TRBV11-3 and TRBJ2-1; TRBD2 aligns across 10 bases. This CDR3 contains 16 residues. Trimming at V came to 5 bases and at J to 5 bases, leaving 9 bases not matched to a gene. Germline assignment: CDR1 SGHNT and CDR2 YENEEA.

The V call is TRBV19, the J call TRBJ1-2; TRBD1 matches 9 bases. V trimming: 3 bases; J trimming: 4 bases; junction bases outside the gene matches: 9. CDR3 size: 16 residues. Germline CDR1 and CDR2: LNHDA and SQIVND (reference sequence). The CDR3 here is CASSIGTGRGAYGYTF. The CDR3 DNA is TGTGCCAGTAGTATTGGGACAGGGAGGGGTGCCTATGGCTACACCTTC. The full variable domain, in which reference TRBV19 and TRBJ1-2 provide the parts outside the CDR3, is DGGITQSPKYLFRKEGQNVTLSCEQNLNHDAMYWYRQDPGQGLRLIYYSQIVNDFQKGDIAEGYSVSREKKESFPLTVTSAQKNPTAFYLCASSIGTGRGAYGYTFGSGTRLTVV.